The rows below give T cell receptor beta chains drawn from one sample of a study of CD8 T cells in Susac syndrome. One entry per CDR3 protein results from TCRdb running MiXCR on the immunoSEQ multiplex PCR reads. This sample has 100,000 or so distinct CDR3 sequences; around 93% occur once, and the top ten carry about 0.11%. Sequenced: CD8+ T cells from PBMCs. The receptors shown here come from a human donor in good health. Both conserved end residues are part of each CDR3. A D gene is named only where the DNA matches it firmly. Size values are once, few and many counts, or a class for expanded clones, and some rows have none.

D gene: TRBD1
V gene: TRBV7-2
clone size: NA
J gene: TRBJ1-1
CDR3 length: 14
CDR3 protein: CASSPRDSEWGAFF
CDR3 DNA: TGTGCCAGCAGCCCCCGGGACAGCGAGTGGGGAGCTTTCTTT

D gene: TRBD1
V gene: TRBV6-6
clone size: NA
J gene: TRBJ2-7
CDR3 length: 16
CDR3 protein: CASSYSIGTGVYEQYF
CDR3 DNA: TGTGCCAGCAGTTACTCGATAGGGACAGGGGTCTACGAGCAGTACTTC

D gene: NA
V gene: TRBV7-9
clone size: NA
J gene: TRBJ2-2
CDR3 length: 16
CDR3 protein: CASRPVAQGMSGELFF
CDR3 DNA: TGTGCCAGCAGACCCGTAGCTCAGGGGATGAGCGGGGAGCTGTTTTTT

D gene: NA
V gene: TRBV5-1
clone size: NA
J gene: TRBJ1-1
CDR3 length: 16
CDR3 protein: CASSPEVTGLNTEAFF
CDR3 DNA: TGCGCCAGCAGTCCGGAAGTTACAGGGCTCAACACTGAAGCTTTCTTT

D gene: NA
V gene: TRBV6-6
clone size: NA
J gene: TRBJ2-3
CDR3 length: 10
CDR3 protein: CASHGDTQYF
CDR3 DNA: TGTGCCAGCCACGGAGATACGCAGTATTTT

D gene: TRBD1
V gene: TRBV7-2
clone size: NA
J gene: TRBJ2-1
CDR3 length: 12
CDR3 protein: CASSPDRDEQFF
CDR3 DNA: TGTGCCAGCAGCCCGGACAGGGATGAGCAGTTCTTC

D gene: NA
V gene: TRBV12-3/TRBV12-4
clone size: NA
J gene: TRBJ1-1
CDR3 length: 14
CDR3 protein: CASSLGLLNTEAFF
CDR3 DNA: TGTGCCAGCAGTTTGGGCCTTCTGAACACTGAAGCTTTCTTT

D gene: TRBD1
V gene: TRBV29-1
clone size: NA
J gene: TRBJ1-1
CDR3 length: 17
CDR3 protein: CSRILPPPGQGFGASFF
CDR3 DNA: TGCAGCAGAATCTTACCCCCCCCGGGACAGGGGTTCGGAGCCTCTTTCTTT

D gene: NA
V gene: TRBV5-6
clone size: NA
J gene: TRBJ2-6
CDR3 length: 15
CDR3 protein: CASRLGPTGANVLTF
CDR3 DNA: TGTGCCAGCAGGTTGGGTCCTACTGGGGCCAACGTCCTGACTTTC

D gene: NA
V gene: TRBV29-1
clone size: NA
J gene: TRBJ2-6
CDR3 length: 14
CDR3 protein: CSVGVFSGANVLTF
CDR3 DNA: TGCAGCGTGGGGGTGTTCTCTGGGGCCAACGTCCTGACTTTC

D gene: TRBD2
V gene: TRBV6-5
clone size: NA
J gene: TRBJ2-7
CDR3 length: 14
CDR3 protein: CASSPGRAGYEQYF
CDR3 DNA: TGTGCCAGCAGCCCCGGGAGGGCGGGCTACGAGCAGTACTTC

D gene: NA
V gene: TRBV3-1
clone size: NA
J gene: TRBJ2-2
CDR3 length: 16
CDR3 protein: CASRKAQLLNTGELFF
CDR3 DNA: TGTGCCAGCAGGAAAGCCCAACTATTGAACACCGGGGAGCTGTTTTTT

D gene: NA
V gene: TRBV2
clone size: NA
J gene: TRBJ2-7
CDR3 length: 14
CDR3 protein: CASRGHRATYEQYF
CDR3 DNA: TGTGCCAGCAGGGGGCACCGAGCTACCTACGAGCAGTACTTC

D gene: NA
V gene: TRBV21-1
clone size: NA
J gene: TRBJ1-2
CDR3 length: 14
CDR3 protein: CASNPDREPRGYTF
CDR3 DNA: TGTGCCAGCAACCCGGACAGAGAACCTCGCGGCTACACCTTC

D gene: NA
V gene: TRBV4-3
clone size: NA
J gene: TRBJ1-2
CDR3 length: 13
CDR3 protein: CASGLRTSEGYTF
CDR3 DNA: TGCGCCAGCGGGCTTCGGACCTCGGAAGGCTACACCTTC

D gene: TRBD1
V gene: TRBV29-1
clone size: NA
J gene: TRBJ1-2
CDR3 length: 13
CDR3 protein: CSVAPDRAYGYTF
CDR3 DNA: TGCAGCGTCGCCCCGGACAGGGCGTATGGCTACACCTTC

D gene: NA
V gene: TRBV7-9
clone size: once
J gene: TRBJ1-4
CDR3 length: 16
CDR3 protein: CASSLVAGTGGEKLFF
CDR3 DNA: TGTGCCAGCAGCTTAGTAGCCGGGACGGGTGGCGAAAAACTGTTTTTT

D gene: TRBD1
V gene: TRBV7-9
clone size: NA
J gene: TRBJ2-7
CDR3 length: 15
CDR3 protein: CASSLEGDRTYEQYF
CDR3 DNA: TGTGCCAGCAGCTTAGAGGGGGACAGGACCTACGAGCAGTACTTC

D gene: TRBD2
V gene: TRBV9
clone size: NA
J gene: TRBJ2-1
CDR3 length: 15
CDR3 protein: CASSNEGLAGDEQFF
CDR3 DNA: TGTGCCAGCAGCAACGAAGGACTAGCGGGCGATGAGCAGTTCTTC

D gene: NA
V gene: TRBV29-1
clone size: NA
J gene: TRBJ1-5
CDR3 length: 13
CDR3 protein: CSVVKESNQPQHF
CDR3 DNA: TGCAGCGTCGTCAAAGAAAGCAATCAGCCCCAGCATTTT

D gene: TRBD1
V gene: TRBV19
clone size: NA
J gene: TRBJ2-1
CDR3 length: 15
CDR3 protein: CASSTPGQGLDEQFF
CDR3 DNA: TGTGCCAGTTCGACGCCGGGACAGGGTTTGGATGAGCAGTTCTTC

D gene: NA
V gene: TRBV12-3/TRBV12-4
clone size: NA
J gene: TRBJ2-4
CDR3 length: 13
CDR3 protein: CASSFVPLEIQYF
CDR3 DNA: TGTGCCAGCAGTTTTGTCCCCTTAGAAATTCAGTACTTC

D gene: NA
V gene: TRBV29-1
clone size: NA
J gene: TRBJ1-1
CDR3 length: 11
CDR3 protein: CSVTVVTEAFF
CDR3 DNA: TGCAGCGTTACTGTGGTTACTGAAGCTTTCTTT

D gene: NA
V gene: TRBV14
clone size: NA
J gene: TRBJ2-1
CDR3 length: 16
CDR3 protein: CASSQDPVSSYNEQFF
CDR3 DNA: TGTGCCAGCAGCCAAGATCCGGTTAGCTCCTACAATGAGCAGTTCTTC

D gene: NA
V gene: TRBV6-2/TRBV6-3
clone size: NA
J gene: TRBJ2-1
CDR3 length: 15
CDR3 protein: CASSRVKVIYNEQFF
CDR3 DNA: TGTGCCAGCAGCCGCGTGAAGGTGATCTACAATGAGCAGTTCTTC

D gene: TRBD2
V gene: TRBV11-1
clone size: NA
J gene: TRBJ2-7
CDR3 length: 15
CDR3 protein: CASSGIAGASYEQYF
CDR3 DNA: TGTGCCAGCAGCGGTATAGCGGGGGCCTCCTACGAGCAGTACTTC

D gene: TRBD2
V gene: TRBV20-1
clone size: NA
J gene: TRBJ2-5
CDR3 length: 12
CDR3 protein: CSAPSGLETQYF
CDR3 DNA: TGCAGTGCTCCTAGCGGCCTGGAGACCCAGTACTTC

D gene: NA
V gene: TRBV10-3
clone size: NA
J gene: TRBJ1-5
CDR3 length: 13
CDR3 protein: CAISDSGVQPQHF
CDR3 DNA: TGTGCCATCAGTGACTCAGGGGTTCAGCCCCAGCATTTT

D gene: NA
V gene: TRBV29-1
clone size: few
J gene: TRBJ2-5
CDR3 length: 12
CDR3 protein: CSVVGRFGTQYF
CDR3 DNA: TGCAGCGTTGTAGGTCGTTTCGGGACCCAGTACTTC

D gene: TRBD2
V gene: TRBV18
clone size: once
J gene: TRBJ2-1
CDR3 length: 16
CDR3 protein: CASSHVAGGPRDEQFF
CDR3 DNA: TGTGCCAGCTCACACGTAGCGGGAGGGCCAAGGGATGAGCAGTTCTTC

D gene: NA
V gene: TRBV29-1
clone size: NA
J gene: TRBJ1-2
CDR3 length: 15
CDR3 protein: CSAYLQGLSNYGYTF
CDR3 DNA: TGCAGCGCATACTTACAGGGACTATCTAACTATGGCTACACCTTC

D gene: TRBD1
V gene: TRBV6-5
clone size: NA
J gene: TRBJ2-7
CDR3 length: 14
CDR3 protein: CASRQGISTNEQYF
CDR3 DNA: TGTGCCAGTCGACAGGGGATTTCCACCAACGAGCAGTACTTC

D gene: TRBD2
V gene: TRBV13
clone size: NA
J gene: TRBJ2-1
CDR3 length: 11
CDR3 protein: CASSSASGQFF
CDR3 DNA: TGTGCCAGCAGCTCCGCTAGCGGCCAGTTCTTC

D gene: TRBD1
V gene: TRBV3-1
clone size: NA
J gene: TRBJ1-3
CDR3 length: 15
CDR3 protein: CASSHQTGVMNTIYF
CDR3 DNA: TGTGCCAGCAGCCACCAGACAGGGGTTATGAACACCATATATTTT

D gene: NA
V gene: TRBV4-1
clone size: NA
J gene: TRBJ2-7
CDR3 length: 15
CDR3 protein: CASSQASGAHYEQYF
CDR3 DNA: TGCGCCAGCAGCCAAGCGTCAGGGGCCCACTACGAGCAGTACTTC

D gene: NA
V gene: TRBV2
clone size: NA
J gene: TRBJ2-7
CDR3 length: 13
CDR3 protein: CASSDPPKYEQYF
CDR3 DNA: TGTGCCAGCAGTGATCCCCCGAAGTACGAGCAGTACTTC

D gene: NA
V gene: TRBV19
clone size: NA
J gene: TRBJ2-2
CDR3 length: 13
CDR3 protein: CASAGPVTGELFF
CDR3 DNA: TGTGCCAGTGCGGGCCCAGTCACCGGGGAGCTGTTTTTT

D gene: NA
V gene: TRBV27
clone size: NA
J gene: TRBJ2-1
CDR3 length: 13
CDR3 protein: CASSQTEYNEQFF
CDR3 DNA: TGTGCCAGCAGCCAAACGGAATACAATGAGCAGTTCTTC

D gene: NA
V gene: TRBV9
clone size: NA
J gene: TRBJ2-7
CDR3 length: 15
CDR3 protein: CASSPQPDSSYEQYF
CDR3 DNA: TGTGCCAGCAGCCCCCAACCGGACAGCTCCTACGAGCAGTACTTC

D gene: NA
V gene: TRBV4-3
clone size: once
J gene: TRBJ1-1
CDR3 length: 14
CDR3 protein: CASSQGLGGNEAFF
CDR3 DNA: TGCGCCAGCAGCCAGGGACTGGGGGGGAATGAAGCTTTCTTT

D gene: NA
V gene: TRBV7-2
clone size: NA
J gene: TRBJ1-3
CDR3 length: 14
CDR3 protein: CASSINPAGNTIYF
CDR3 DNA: TGTGCCAGCAGCATCAACCCAGCCGGAAACACCATATATTTT

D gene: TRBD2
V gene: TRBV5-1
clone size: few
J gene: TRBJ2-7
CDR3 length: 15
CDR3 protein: CASSSAGTTYAEQYF
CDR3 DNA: TGCGCCAGCAGCTCCGCCGGGACTACCTATGCGGAGCAGTACTTC

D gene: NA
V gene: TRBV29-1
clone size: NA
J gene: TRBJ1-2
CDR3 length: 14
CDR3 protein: CSADSGGLGYGYTF
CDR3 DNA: TGCAGCGCCGACAGCGGGGGACTAGGCTATGGCTACACCTTC

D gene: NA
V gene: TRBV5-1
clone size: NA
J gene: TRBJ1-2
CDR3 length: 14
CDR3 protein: CASSLEGGGYGYTF
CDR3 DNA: TGCGCCAGCAGCTTGGAAGGCGGAGGCTATGGCTACACCTTC

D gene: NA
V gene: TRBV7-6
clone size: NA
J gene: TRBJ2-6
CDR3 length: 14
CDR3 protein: CASRGFSGANVLTF
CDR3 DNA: TGTGCCAGCAGGGGATTCTCTGGGGCCAACGTCCTGACTTTC

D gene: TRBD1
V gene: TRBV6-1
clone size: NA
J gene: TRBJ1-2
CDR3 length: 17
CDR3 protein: CASSPTTGPDTNYGYTF
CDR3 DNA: TGTGCCAGCAGTCCTACGACAGGGCCAGATACTAACTATGGCTACACCTTC

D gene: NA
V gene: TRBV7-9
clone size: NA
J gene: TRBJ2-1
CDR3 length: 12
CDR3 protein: CASSGGHNEQFF
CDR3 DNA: TGTGCCAGCAGTGGGGGGCACAATGAGCAGTTCTTC

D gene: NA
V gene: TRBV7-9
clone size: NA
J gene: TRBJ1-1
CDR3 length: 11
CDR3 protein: CASRLNTEAFF
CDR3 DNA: TGTGCCAGCCGCCTGAACACTGAAGCTTTCTTT

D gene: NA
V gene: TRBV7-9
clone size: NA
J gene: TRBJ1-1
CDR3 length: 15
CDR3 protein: CASSGDKDPNTEAFF
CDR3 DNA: TGTGCCAGCAGCGGAGACAAAGACCCGAACACTGAAGCTTTCTTT

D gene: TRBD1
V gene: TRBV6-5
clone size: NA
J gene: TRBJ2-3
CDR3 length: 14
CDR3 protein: CASRQGILSDTQYF
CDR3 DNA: TGTGCCAGCAGACAGGGGATTCTGTCCGATACGCAGTATTTT

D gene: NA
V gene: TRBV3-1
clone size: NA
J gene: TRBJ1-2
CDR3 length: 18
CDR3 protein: CASSQGLLRGPTFYGYTF
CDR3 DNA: TGTGCCAGCAGCCAAGGCCTTCTCCGGGGACCGACGTTCTATGGCTACACCTTC